This T cell receptor (beta chain) was profiled in a study of blood T cell repertoires in COVID-19 (dated by TCRdb to about 2020). About the study as a whole: Samples from collaborators originated in the United States, Italy and Spain and spanned both the acute and convalescent phases of COVID-19. The prospective study material was composed of cDNA or gDNA derived from T cells, B-cell-depleted T cells, or PBMCs. Subjects who had been exposed to COVID-19, were actively infected with it, or had recovered from it provided the deeply sampled blood TCRbeta repertoires that made up the dataset. The repertoires were released in a freely available public database meant as a resource for research on the immune response to SARS-CoV-2. The samples were drawn from the first 160 participants of the ongoing ImmuneRACE study and from 1,200 or so subjects provided by 6 global collaborators. Sample metadata almost always included a de-identified subject ID, COVID-19 status, age in years and sex. HLA class I and class II types, where available, came from metadata supplied by the sample provider rather than from assay-based typing. What the research found in general, with its limitations: The amount of clinical and demographic metadata varied by source and participant and was provided uncurated.

Concerning this clone itself: Its specific antigen is unknown. No much larger clonotype is one base removed from it; base qualities were not supplied.

In Seattle, one collaborating source enrolled patients while the infection was active and tracked those patients longitudinally over the course of disease. The collaborating institutions used their own protocols to collect whole blood in K2EDTA tubes. For TCRbeta analysis, collaborators shipped samples in one of three forms: frozen whole blood, isolated PBMCs, or DNA extracted from either of those sample types. TCRbeta CDR3 regions were amplified from genomic DNA by means of the immunoSEQ Assay, a bias-controlled multiplex PCR. Per the original workflow: The number of nucleated cells in each sample was estimated by amplification of reference gene primers within the assay. Sequence reads were collapsed and filtered to measure the absolute abundance of every unique TCRbeta CDR3 rearrangement. For each sample, productive Simpson clonality was calculated by taking the square root of Simpson's diversity index across productive rearrangements. In its TCRdb copy, this immuneACCESS table keeps in-frame sequences only and misses some clones. Where compared with another copy, unresolved V genes explain less than half of these, and the others have no known cause. V, J and clone size are taken as reported in that table, and D and trimming were inferred from the DNA itself. Here the sample has 55,000 or so clones; about 83% occur a single time. The ten largest account for approximately 6% of the sample.

Sequencing was done on a sample of peripheral blood. The sequence was obtained from a woman aged 55-69 years with COVID-19, enrolled during active disease.

The CDR3 has the sequence CATSRETSSLRDTQYF. The bases are TGTGCCACCAGCAGAGAGACTAGTTCTTTGAGGGATACGCAGTATTTT. The sequence links TRBV15 to TRBJ2-3; TRBD2 is perhaps the D gene, given 6 matching bases. CDR1 and CDR2, looked up from the germline V gene (reference sequence), are LNHNV and YYDKDF. Its CDR3 holds 16 amino acids, cysteine through phenylalanine. Only the CDR3 portion is preserved as DNA: 48 bases, with reading frame beginning at the first base. Between the V and J ends, shortened by 0 bases and 6 bases respectively, the junction contains 16 bases.